These 24 T cell receptor beta chains originate from one sample sequenced in a study of cytomegalovirus exposure and HLA in healthy donors. Data came from immunoSEQ multiplex PCR; TCRdb stores just in-frame clones and leaves some out. In the table there are 100,000 to 150,000 clones, around 90% of which are singletons. Material: PBMCs. The receptors shown here come from a woman younger than 30 in good health and CMV-seronegative.

This clone was counted a single time. This sequence joins TRBV28 and TRBJ2-7; perhaps TRBD2 as D (5 bases). Per germline, CDR1 MDHEN and CDR2 SYDVKM. The CDR3 is 15 residues long. Trimming removed 3 bases from V and 7 bases from J, with 19 bases in between. In nucleotides, the CDR3 is TGTGCCAGCAGTTTTTTTGGGGAGAATGGCGATGAGCAGTACTTC. Translating it yields CASSFFGENGDEQYF.

The chain employs TRBV7-9 and TRBJ1-1; D may be TRBD1 (6 bases). The ends were cut back, 4 bases at V and 0 bases at J, with 15 bases in the middle. This CDR3 comprises 16 residues. Germline CDR1 reads SEHNR; CDR2 reads FQNEAQ (reference sequence). This CDR3 reads CASSSPQGQLNTEAFF. The CDR3 DNA follows: TGTGCCAGCAGCTCCCCCCAAGGACAGCTGAACACTGAAGCTTTCTTT.

The V and J genes are TRBV6-1 and TRBJ2-3; D unclear. V lost 4 bases and J 4 bases, leaving 12 bases between the germline ends. Germline values: CDR1 MNHNS, CDR2 SASEGT. The CDR3 is made up of 14 amino acids. The CDR3 DNA reads as TGTGCCAGCAGTGCCCCTCCGCGGCCAGATACGCAGTATTTT. It yields the protein CASSAPPRPDTQYF.

J is TRBJ2-4 and V is TRBV5-1; 8 bases align to TRBD1. Germline lookup yields CDR1 SGHRS and CDR2 YFSETQ. This CDR3 comprises 15 residues. The V gene end was trimmed by 4 bases and the J gene end by 4 bases; junction bases not matched to a gene: 7. Written as DNA, the CDR3 is TGCGCCAGCAGCCCTACGGACAGGGTAAAAAACATTCAGTACTTC. This codes for CASSPTDRVKNIQYF. Filled out from reference TRBV5-1 and TRBJ2-4, the complete variable domain reads KAGVTQTPRYLIKTRGQQVTLSCSPISGHRSVSWYQQTPGQGLQFLFEYFSETQRNKGNFPGRFSGRQFSNSRSEMNVSTLELGDSALYLCASSPTDRVKNIQYFGAGTRLSVL.

This chain links TRBV2 with TRBJ2-2; no firm D call. Germline loops: CDR1 SNHLY, CDR2 FYNNEI. V was shortened by 7 bases and J by 0 bases, with 12 bases between the two germline ends. This CDR3 has 15 residues. CDR3 region: CASKYTGTNTGELFF. The CDR3 bases are TGTGCCAGCAAATACACGGGTACGAACACCGGGGAGCTGTTTTTT. Full variable domain (rest looked up from reference TRBV2 and TRBJ2-2): EPEVTQTPSHQVTQMGQEVILRCVPISNHLYFYWYRQILGQKVEFLVSFYNNEISEKSEIFDDQFSVERPDGSNFTLKIRSTKLEDSAMYFCASKYTGTNTGELFFGEGSRLTVL.

The rearrangement uses TRBV7-9 and TRBJ2-7; 9 bases are shared with TRBD1. From germline, CDR1 is SEHNR and CDR2 FQNEAQ (reference sequence). There are 14 residues in the CDR3. The J segment lost 6 bases and the V segment lost 3 bases, leaving 6 bases of the junction unmatched. This chain's CDR3 is CASSLGGTGLEQYF. CDR3 DNA sequence: TGTGCCAGCAGCTTGGGTGGGACAGGGCTCGAGCAGTACTTC. The full variable domain, completed using reference TRBV7-9 and TRBJ2-7, is DTGVSQNPRHKITKRGQNVTFRCDPISEHNRLYWYRQTLGQGPEFLTYFQNEAQLEKSRLLSDRFSAERPKGSFSTLEIQRTEQGDSAMYLCASSLGGTGLEQYFGPGTRLTVT.

The chain couples TRBV6-1 to TRBJ1-1; weak D call: TRBD1 (6 bases). The CDR3 covers 15 residues. Germline CDR1 and CDR2: MNHNS and SASEGT. V lost 2 bases and J lost 4, with 14 bases in between. The CDR3 DNA reads TGTGCCAGCAGTGAACCCGGGGGCGGGAGCACTGAAGCTTTCTTT. This encodes CASSEPGGGSTEAFF.

The chain joins TRBV4-1 to TRBJ1-2, with 7 bases aligning to TRBD1. With V trimmed by 0 bases and J by 4 bases, 5 bases remained unmatched. The CDR3 is made up of 15 amino acids. CDR1 and CDR2 (germline): MGHRA, YSYEKL. The CDR3 region is CASSQDEGAGYGYTF. DNA of the CDR3: TGCGCCAGCAGCCAAGATGAGGGGGCGGGCTATGGCTACACCTTC.

This chain connects TRBV30 to TRBJ1-2; the D is unclear. V was trimmed by 2 bases and J by 7 bases, leaving 17 bases between them. Per germline, CDR1 GTSNPN and CDR2 SVGIG (reference sequence). The CDR3 extends over 14 amino acids. The CDR3 spells CAWSLRPPRLGYTF. Here the CDR3 DNA reads TGTGCCTGGAGTTTGAGACCGCCGAGGCTTGGCTACACCTTC.

J is TRBJ2-1 and V is TRBV2; 10 bases map to TRBD2. With 4 bases clipped from V and 8 bases from J, the junction kept 8 bases outside the gene matches. The CDR3 has 15 residues. CDR1 is SNHLY and CDR2 is FYNNEI in the germline V gene. DNA for the CDR3: TGTGCCAGCAGTGTGGTTCTAGCGGGAGCGGATGAGCAGTTCTTC. Protein sequence: CASSVVLAGADEQFF.

The chain couples TRBV6-5 to TRBJ1-5; a weak D match, TRBD1 (6 bases). CDR3 length equals 15 residues. The germline CDR1 and CDR2 sequences are MNHEY and SVGAGI. The V end lost 6 bases, the J end lost 4 bases, and 16 bases lay between the germline ends. This chain's CDR3 is CASRPLWTDNQPQHF. The DNA for the CDR3 is TGTGCCAGCAGACCACTGTGGACAGATAATCAGCCCCAGCATTTT.

This chain connects TRBV27 to TRBJ1-5, with 9 bases aligning to TRBD1. This CDR3 has 16 amino acids. Germline CDR1 and CDR2: MNHEY and SMNVEV (reference sequence). Trimming removed 5 bases from V and 4 bases from J; junction bases left unmatched: 9. The CDR3 DNA reads as TGTGCCAGCAGTACGTTCCGGGACAGGGCTAATCAGCCCCAGCATTTT. Residues: CASSTFRDRANQPQHF.

The chain joins TRBV5-4 to TRBJ2-1, with TRBD1 identical over 7 bases. Looked up from germline, CDR1 is SGHNT and CDR2 is YYREEE (reference sequence). V trimming: 3 bases; J trimming: 0 bases; junction bases outside the gene matches: 9. The CDR3 spans 17 residues. CDR3 loop: CASSSRDGTDSYNEQFF. CDR3 sequence (DNA): TGTGCCAGCAGCTCCAGGGATGGGACAGACTCCTACAATGAGCAGTTCTTC.

V is TRBV10-3 and J is TRBJ2-2, with a weak D call TRBD2 (5 bases). Trimming removed 6 bases at V and 5 bases at J, with 10 bases between. The CDR3 is made up of 13 amino acids. Germline CDR1 and CDR2: ENHRY and SYGVKD. The chain's CDR3 is CAIRDSGTGELFF. The CDR3, as DNA: TGTGCCATCAGGGACTCGGGTACCGGGGAGCTGTTTTTT.

The chain carries TRBV9 and TRBJ1-1; D is unclear. V was cut by 1 base and J by 7 bases, with 11 bases left in between. This CDR3 spans 13 amino acids. The V gene's germline CDR1 is SGDLS and CDR2 YYNGEE. The CDR3 nucleotides read TGTGCCAGCAGCGTAAGAGGCCCAAGTGAAGCTTTCTTT. Amino acids: CASSVRGPSEAFF.

The chain has TRBV29-1 and TRBJ2-7, with TRBD2 as a possible D gene (5 bases). V shed 6 bases and J shed 1 base, with 13 bases lying between them. Germline V CDR1 and CDR2: SQVTM, ANQGSEA. The CDR3 totals 13 residues. In DNA, the CDR3 is TGCAGCGTAGCGGAACCCCCGTCCTACGAGCAGTACTTC. Its translation: CSVAEPPSYEQYF.

This clone has just a few counts. The V call is TRBV30, the J call TRBJ1-1, with TRBD1 matching over 7 bases. Germline assignment: CDR1 GTSNPN and CDR2 SVGIG (reference sequence). Losses at the gene ends were 5 bases for V and 6 bases for J; bases not matched to a gene: 6. This CDR3 is 12 amino acids long. The CDR3 loop is CAWQQGMAEAFF. CDR3 in DNA: TGTGCCTGGCAACAGGGGATGGCTGAAGCTTTCTTT.

The chain has TRBV7-9 and TRBJ2-7; a possible D gene is TRBD2 (5 bases). V dropped 4 bases and J dropped 2 bases, with 9 bases sitting between them. Germline V lookup: CDR1 SEHNR, CDR2 FQNEAQ (reference sequence). The length of the CDR3 is 13 residues. This CDR3 is CASSSEGTYEQYF. As DNA, the CDR3 is TGTGCCAGCAGCTCCGAGGGTACCTACGAGCAGTACTTC.

This chain joins TRBV6-1 and TRBJ2-7; 8 positions agree with TRBD2. The CDR3 extends over 12 amino acids. With V trimmed by 4 bases and J by 4 bases, 0 bases remained unmatched. The germline V gene has CDR1 MNHNS and CDR2 SASEGT. In DNA form, the CDR3 reads TGTGCCAGCAGTGGACTAGCGTACGAGCAGTACTTC. Amino acid sequence: CASSGLAYEQYF.

The chain carries TRBV28 and TRBJ1-3; D unresolved. CDR3 length: 13 residues. Deletions cut 3 bases from V and 7 bases from J, with 10 bases between. Germline CDR1 MDHEN, CDR2 SYDVKM. The CDR3 loop is CASSFRSANTIYF. The CDR3 DNA reads as TGTGCCAGCAGTTTCAGGTCTGCGAACACCATATATTTT.

V gene TRBV7-2 combines with J gene TRBJ2-7; 7 bases are a match to TRBD2. Trimming removed 4 bases from V and 3 bases from J; junction bases left unmatched: 9. Germline assignment: CDR1 SGHTA and CDR2 FQGNSA. This CDR3 region has 15 residues. CDR3 sequence reads: CASSSPGVAGYEQYF. CDR3 coding DNA: TGTGCCAGCAGCTCCCCCGGGGTAGCGGGCTACGAGCAGTACTTC.

V and J are TRBV2 and TRBJ2-3, with TRBD2 matching 13 bases. Unmatched junction bases numbered 3, after V lost 6 bases and J lost 3 bases. This CDR3 has 15 residues. Germline V gives CDR1 SNHLY, CDR2 FYNNEI. DNA of the CDR3: TGTGCCAGCAGGATACTAGCGGGAGGGACAGATACGCAGTATTTT. Its translation: CASRILAGGTDTQYF.

The chain joins TRBV27 to TRBJ1-1; D perhaps matches TRBD1 (5 bases). V lost 3 bases and J lost 5, with 13 bases in between. CDR1 is MNHEY, CDR2 SMNVEV, per germline (reference sequence). The length of the CDR3 is 14 residues. DNA of the CDR3: TGTGCCAGCAGTTTCCAGGGCCTGCGGACTGAAGCTTTCTTT. This sequence encodes CASSFQGLRTEAFF.

This chain links TRBV14 with TRBJ2-1, with a weak D call TRBD2 (6 bases). Looked up from germline, CDR1 is SGHDN and CDR2 is FVKESK. The CDR3 has 16 residues. V was shortened by 0 bases and J by 8 bases, with 17 bases between the two germline ends. CDR3 DNA sequence: TGTGCCAGCAGCCAAGATCCCAGGGAGGTACTGGATGAGCAGTTCTTC. Protein sequence: CASSQDPREVLDEQFF.